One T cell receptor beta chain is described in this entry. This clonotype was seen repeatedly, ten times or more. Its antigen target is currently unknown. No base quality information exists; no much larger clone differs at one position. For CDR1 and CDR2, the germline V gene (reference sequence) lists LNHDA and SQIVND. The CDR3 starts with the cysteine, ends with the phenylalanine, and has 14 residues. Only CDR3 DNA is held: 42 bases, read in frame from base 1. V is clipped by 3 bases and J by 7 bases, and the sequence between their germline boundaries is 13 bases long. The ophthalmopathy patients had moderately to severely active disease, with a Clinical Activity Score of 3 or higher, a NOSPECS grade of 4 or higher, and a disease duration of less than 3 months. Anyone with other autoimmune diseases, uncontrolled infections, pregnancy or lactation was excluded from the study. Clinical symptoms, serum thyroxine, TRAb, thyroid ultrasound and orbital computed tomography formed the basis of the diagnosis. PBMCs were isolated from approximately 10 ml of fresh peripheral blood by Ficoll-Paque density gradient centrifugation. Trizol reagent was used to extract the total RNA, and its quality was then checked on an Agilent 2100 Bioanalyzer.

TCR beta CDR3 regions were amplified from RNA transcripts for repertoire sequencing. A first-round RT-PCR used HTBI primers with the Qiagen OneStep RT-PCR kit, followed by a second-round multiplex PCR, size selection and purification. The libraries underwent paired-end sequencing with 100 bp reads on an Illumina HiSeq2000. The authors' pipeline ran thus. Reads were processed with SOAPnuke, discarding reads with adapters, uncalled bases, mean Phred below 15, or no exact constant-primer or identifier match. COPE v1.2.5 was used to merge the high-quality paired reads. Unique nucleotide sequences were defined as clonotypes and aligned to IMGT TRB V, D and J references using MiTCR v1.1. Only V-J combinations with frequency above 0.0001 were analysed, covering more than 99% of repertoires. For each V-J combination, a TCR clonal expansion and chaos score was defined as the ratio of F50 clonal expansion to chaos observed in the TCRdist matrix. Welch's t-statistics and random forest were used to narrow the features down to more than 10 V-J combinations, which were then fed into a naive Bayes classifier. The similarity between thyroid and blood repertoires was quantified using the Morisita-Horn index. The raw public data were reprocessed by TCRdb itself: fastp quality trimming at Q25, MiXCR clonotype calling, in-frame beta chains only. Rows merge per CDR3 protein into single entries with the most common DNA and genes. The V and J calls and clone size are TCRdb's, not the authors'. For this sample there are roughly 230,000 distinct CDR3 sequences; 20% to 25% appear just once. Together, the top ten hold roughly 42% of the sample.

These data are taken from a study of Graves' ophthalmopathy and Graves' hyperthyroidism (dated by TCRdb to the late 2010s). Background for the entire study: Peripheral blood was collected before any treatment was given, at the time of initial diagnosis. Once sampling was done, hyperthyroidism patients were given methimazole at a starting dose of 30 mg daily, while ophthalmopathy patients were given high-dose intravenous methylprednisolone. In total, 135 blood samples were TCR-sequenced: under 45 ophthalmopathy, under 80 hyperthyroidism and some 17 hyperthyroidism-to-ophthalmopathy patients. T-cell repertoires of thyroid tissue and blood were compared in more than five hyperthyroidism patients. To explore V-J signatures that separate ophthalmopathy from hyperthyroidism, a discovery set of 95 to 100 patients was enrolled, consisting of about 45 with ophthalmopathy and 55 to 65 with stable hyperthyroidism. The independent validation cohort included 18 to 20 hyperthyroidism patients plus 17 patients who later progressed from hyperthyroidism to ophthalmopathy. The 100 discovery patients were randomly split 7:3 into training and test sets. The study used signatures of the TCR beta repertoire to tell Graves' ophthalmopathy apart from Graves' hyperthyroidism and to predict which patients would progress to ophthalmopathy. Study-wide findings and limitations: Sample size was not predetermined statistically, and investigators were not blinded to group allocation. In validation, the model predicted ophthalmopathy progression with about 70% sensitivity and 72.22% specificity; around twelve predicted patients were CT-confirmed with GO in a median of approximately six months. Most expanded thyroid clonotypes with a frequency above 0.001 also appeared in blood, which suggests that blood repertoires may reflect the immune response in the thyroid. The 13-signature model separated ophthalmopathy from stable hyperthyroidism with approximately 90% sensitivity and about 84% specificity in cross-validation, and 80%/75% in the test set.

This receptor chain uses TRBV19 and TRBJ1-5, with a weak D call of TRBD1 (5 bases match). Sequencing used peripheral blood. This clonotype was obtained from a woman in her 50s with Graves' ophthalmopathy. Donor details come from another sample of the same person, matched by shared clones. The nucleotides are TGTGCCAGTAGTATCGAGGGGTTCGGCCAGCCCCAGCATTTT. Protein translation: CASSIEGFGQPQHF. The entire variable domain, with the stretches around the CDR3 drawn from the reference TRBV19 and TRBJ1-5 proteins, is DGGITQSPKYLFRKEGQNVTLSCEQNLNHDAMYWYRQDPGQGLRLIYYSQIVNDFQKGDIAEGYSVSREKKESFPLTVTSAQKNPTAFYLCASSIEGFGQPQHFGDGTRLSIL.